The entry that follows covers one T cell receptor beta chain sequence. This specimen comes from a study of glioma-infiltrating T cells after dendritic cell vaccination. TCRdb keeps only in-frame clones here, not all; method: immunoSEQ multiplex PCR. The sample shows around 78,000 clones, 80% to 90% of them seen only once. V was clipped by 6 bases and J by 1 base, with 14 bases between them. The CDR3 has 15 residues. Germline-derived CDR1 and CDR2 are ENHRY and SYGVKD. The sample's time point: after dendritic cell vaccination, including at tumor progression/relapse. The sequence was collected from a human donor with glioblastoma. The V and J genes are TRBV10-3 and TRBJ2-3; TRBD1 might be the D (5 bases). The source material was blood, sampled after dendritic cell vaccination. The CDR3: CAIRGLLTGTDTQYF. The CDR3 DNA reads TGTGCCATCAGGGGTCTGCTGACAGGCACAGATACGCAGTATTTT.